The sequence of this T cell receptor beta chain was determined in a study of beta chain features in type 1 diabetes. The wider study: Cell yields, age and gender were similar between patients and healthy donors. Overall study findings and caveats: People with Type 1 diabetes carried modestly yet significantly shorter TCRB CDR3s in all four CD4+ subsets. Short templates might get an advantage during PCR, and this would be equal in patients and controls.

Of note for this clone: The antigen remains unidentified.

The authors reverse transcribed all of the isolated RNA, so sequencing captured expressed TCRB transcripts. Some clones are missing from TCRdb's copy, which holds only in-frame ones; the method was immunoSEQ multiplex PCR. The top ten clones hold around 0.02% of a sample with under 450,000 clones, over 12% of them seen once. CD4+ naive, central memory, regulatory and stem cell-like memory subsets were isolated by sorting on CD45RO/CCR7/CD25/CD127/CD95/CD27. Input material: naive CD4+ T cells from blood. The source of this sequence is a young woman in good health.

The CDR3 DNA sequence: TGTGCCTGGTCGGGACTAGCGATTGCCCGACAGCTACAGAATGGCTACACCTTC. This translates into CAWSGLAIARQLQNGYTF. The chain links TRBV30 to TRBJ1-2, with D perhaps matching TRBD1 (5 bases). CDR3 size: 18 residues. Trimming took 5 bases from V and 6 from J, leaving 31 bases between them. In germline, CDR1 is GTSNPN, CDR2 SVGIG (reference sequence).